The 25 T cell receptor beta chains given below trace back to one sample, sequenced in a study of T cell responses to AZD1222 COVID-19 vaccine. Assay: immunoSEQ multiplex PCR; the TCRdb copy retains only in-frame clones and omits some. The profile covers roughly 75,000 clones, with less than 90% appearing a single time and about 10% taken by the ten largest. The sequences come from peripheral blood, collected on day 0 of AZD1222 vaccination. Receptor source: an adult in good health.

The CDR3 nucleotides read TGTGCCAGCAGCTGGGGTGGGGGGATTGACGAGCAGTACTTC. Its translation: CASSWGGGIDEQYF. The genes are TRBV7-9 and TRBJ2-7; weak D call: TRBD2 (6 bases). V dropped 4 bases and J dropped 5 bases, with 15 bases sitting between them. The CDR3 has 14 residues. Germline V lookup: CDR1 SEHNR, CDR2 FQNEAQ (reference sequence).

The chain is built from TRBV11-3 and TRBJ1-1, with D uncertain. There are 13 residues in the CDR3. Trimming pared 1 base from V and 2 bases from J, leaving 5 bases between. Germline V gene lookup returns CDR1 SGHNT and CDR2 YENEEA. The CDR3 DNA is TGTGCCAGCAGCTTAGGTTTTAACACTGAAGCTTTCTTT. The encoded protein is CASSLGFNTEAFF.

This chain links TRBV30 with TRBJ2-1, with D possibly matching TRBD2 (6 bases). Germline CDR1 and CDR2: GTSNPN and SVGIG (reference sequence). The V end was cut by 3 bases, the J end by 9 bases, with 15 bases between. The CDR3 is 13 residues long. The CDR3: CAWRGRTWSEQFF. CDR3 in DNA: TGTGCCTGGAGAGGGAGGACTTGGAGTGAGCAGTTCTTC.

The rearrangement joins TRBV11-2 to TRBJ2-7; no definite D call. The ends were cut back, 2 bases at V and 7 bases at J, with 9 bases in the middle. CDR3 length: 12 amino acids. Germline V gene data show CDR1 as SGHAT and CDR2 as FQNNGV. This chain's CDR3 is CASSLMSEEQYF. CDR3 sequence (DNA): TGTGCCAGCAGCTTAATGAGTGAGGAGCAGTACTTC.

The chain employs TRBV29-1 and TRBJ1-3; D is uncertain. V was clipped by 6 bases and J by 1 base, with 7 bases between them. The germline V gene has CDR1 SQVTM and CDR2 ANQGSEA. The CDR3 spans 12 residues. This CDR3 is CSVTASGNTIYF. DNA of the CDR3: TGCAGCGTAACGGCTTCTGGAAACACCATATATTTT.

This sequence joins TRBV11-2 and TRBJ1-5; no definite D call. The CDR3 has 15 residues. The V and J ends lost 0 bases and 2 bases respectively, with 8 bases between them. CDR1 SGHAT and CDR2 FQNNGV come from the germline V gene. The CDR3 coding sequence is TGTGCCAGCAGCTTAGATCTGGGAGGCAATCAGCCCCAGCATTTT. Protein product: CASSLDLGGNQPQHF.

The V call is TRBV9, the J call TRBJ2-3, with a possible D match to TRBD1 (5 bases). CDR3 length equals 16 residues. V lost 2 bases and J lost 3, with 16 bases in between. The V gene's germline CDR1 is SGDLS and CDR2 YYNGEE. The DNA for the CDR3 is TGTGCCAGCAGCGTCCTCCCTATGGGGCCGACAGATACGCAGTATTTT. Translating it yields CASSVLPMGPTDTQYF.

This clone was seen a few times. The rearrangement uses TRBV28 and TRBJ1-5; no definite D call. Germline assignment: CDR1 MDHEN and CDR2 SYDVKM. V shed 6 bases and J shed 11 bases, with 8 bases lying between them. This CDR3 region has 10 residues. The CDR3 reads CASSRLTQHF. The CDR3 DNA reads as TGTGCCAGCAGCCGATTAACCCAGCATTTT.

This sequence joins TRBV7-9 and TRBJ1-4, with D hard to call. The ends were cut back, 0 bases at V and 7 bases at J, with 12 bases in the middle. CDR3 length: 15 residues. Germline assignment: CDR1 SEHNR and CDR2 FQNEAQ (reference sequence). CDR3 DNA: TGTGCCAGCAGCTTAGCGGGCACGAGGACTGAAAAACTGTTTTTT. Translation: CASSLAGTRTEKLFF.

There are a few counts of this clone. The chain recombines TRBV11-1 with TRBJ2-1; D perhaps matches TRBD2 (5 bases). Looked up from germline, CDR1 is SGHAT and CDR2 is FQDESV (reference sequence). V lost 5 bases and J lost 6, with 14 bases in between. The CDR3 loop spans 14 amino acids. As DNA, the CDR3 is TGTGCCAGCAGCCCCCGAGGGCCCGTCAATGAGCAGTTCTTC. This sequence encodes CASSPRGPVNEQFF.

The chain couples TRBV5-4 to TRBJ2-1; perhaps TRBD1 as D (5 bases). The CDR3 has 12 residues. The V gene lost 4 bases and the J gene lost 6 bases, with 8 bases spanning the gap. Germline V gives CDR1 SGHNT, CDR2 YYREEE (reference sequence). The DNA of the CDR3 is TGTGCCAGCAGCCATACAGGCAATGAGCAGTTCTTC. Translating gives CASSHTGNEQFF.

This clone was counted a few times. The rearrangement uses TRBV5-1 and TRBJ2-1; D gene unclear. The length of the CDR3 is 13 residues. Trimming took off 0 bases at V and 6 bases at J, with 7 bases between the two ends. Germline CDR1 and CDR2: SGHRS and YFSETQ. CDR3 protein: CASSLAGLNEQFF. CDR3 coding DNA: TGCGCCAGCAGCTTGGCCGGTCTCAATGAGCAGTTCTTC.

Of note for this clone: At one of its ends the junction is not consistent with the germline gene, which may arise from a read error. V gene TRBV5-1 combines with J gene TRBJ1-1; TRBD1 aligns across 12 bases. This CDR3 has 15 residues. The germline CDR1 and CDR2 sequences are SGHRS and YFSETQ. The CDR3 bases are TGCGCCAGCAGCTTGGTCGAACCGGGACAGGGGGCGTTCAATTTT. Protein product: CASSLVEPGQGAFNF. Looking up the rest from reference TRBV5-1 and TRBJ1-1 gives the full variable domain: KAGVTQTPRYLIKTRGQQVTLSCSPISGHRSVSWYQQTPGQGLQFLFEYFSETQRNKGNFPGRFSGRQFSNSRSEMNVSTLELGDSALYLCASSLVEPGQGAFNFGQGTRLTVV.

V and J are TRBV9 and TRBJ2-3; D perhaps matches TRBD2 (5 bases). V was pared by 0 bases and J by 0 bases, with 11 bases between. Per germline, CDR1 SGDLS and CDR2 YYNGEE. This CDR3 is 16 amino acids long. The chain's CDR3 is CASSVGSGPSTDTQYF. Here the CDR3 DNA reads TGTGCCAGCAGCGTAGGGAGCGGCCCTAGCACAGATACGCAGTATTTT.

This clone was seen only a few times. Other DNA sequences in this specimen translate into the identical CDR3. The chain links TRBV5-1 to TRBJ1-4; TRBD1 matches at 7 bases. This CDR3 region has 13 residues. The V gene's germline CDR1 is SGHRS and CDR2 YFSETQ. With V trimmed by 4 bases and J by 5 bases, 2 bases remained unmatched. The CDR3 is CASSEGQNEKLFF. In DNA, the CDR3 is TGCGCCAGCAGCGAGGGACAGAATGAAAAACTGTTTTTT.

The rearrangement uses TRBV7-9 and TRBJ2-1, with D tentatively TRBD1 (5 bases). Per the germline V gene, CDR1 is SEHNR and CDR2 is FQNEAQ (reference sequence). This CDR3 contains 14 residues. Trimming stripped 2 bases from V and 13 bases from J, with 18 bases between. CDR3 nucleotide sequence: TGTGCCAGCAGCTTAATTTCGCAGGGTCCAGAACAGTTCTTC. Its protein product is CASSLISQGPEQFF.

This chain links TRBV24-1 with TRBJ1-5; 9 positions match TRBD1. J gave up 3 bases and V 3 bases, and 8 bases lay outside the gene matches. The CDR3 loop spans 17 amino acids. Germline assignment: CDR1 KGHDR and CDR2 SFDVKD. CDR3 nucleotides: TGTGCCACCAGTGATACCCCGGGACAGGGAGTCAATCAGCCCCAGCATTTT. Protein product: CATSDTPGQGVNQPQHF.

This chain joins TRBV18 and TRBJ2-7; 8 bases are shared with TRBD1. CDR1 KGHSH and CDR2 LQKENI come from the germline V gene. The CDR3 consists of 15 residues. V lost 3 bases and J lost 5; bases outside the gene matches: 9. Here the CDR3 reads CASSPRSRGPNEQYF. CDR3 nucleotides: TGTGCCAGCTCACCCCGGTCCAGGGGGCCCAACGAGCAGTACTTC.

V gene TRBV6-5 combines with J gene TRBJ1-5, with D unresolved. V was shortened by 4 bases and J by 0 bases, with 13 bases between the two germline ends. This CDR3 has 16 residues. Germline loops: CDR1 MNHEY, CDR2 SVGAGI. For the CDR3, the DNA is TGTGCCAGCAGTTCGCCGTGGGATTATAGCAATCAGCCCCAGCATTTT. Its protein product is CASSSPWDYSNQPQHF.

CDR3 amino acids: CASSGPLRDNQPQHF. CDR3 DNA: TGTGCCAGTAGTGGTCCCCTTCGGGACAATCAGCCCCAGCATTTT. This rearrangement joins TRBV19 to TRBJ1-5; D not resolved. The ends were cut back, 5 bases at V and 3 bases at J, with 14 bases in the middle. The length of the CDR3 is 15 residues. The V gene's germline CDR1 is LNHDA and CDR2 SQIVND (reference sequence).

In this sample, this clone turned up once. The J gene is TRBJ1-3, the V gene TRBV6-5; D ambiguous. This CDR3 has 12 residues. With 7 bases removed from V and 0 bases from J, the gap between germline ends came to 4 bases. Germline CDR1 MNHEY, CDR2 SVGAGI. In nucleotides, the CDR3 is TGTGCCAGCAAGGACTCTGGAAACACCATATATTTT. Protein product: CASKDSGNTIYF.

In its sample, this clone was seen once. CDR3 region: CASRPGPRNTGELFF. The CDR3 bases are TGTGCCAGCAGACCGGGACCGAGGAACACCGGGGAGCTGTTTTTT. The chain has TRBV2 and TRBJ2-2; D tentatively fits TRBD1 or TRBD2 (5 bases each). This CDR3 is 15 amino acids long. Germline V CDR1 and CDR2: SNHLY, FYNNEI. The V gene lost 6 bases and the J gene lost 1 base, with 12 bases spanning the gap.

This clone was seen a single time. The DNA for the CDR3 is TGCGCCAGCAGCTTGGGGGGGGCCGACTCTGGAAACACCATATATTTT. Protein: CASSLGGADSGNTIYF. V usage is TRBV5-1 and J usage is TRBJ1-3, with D maybe TRBD1 (6 bases). The CDR3 is 16 residues long. V lost 0 bases and J lost 0, with 10 bases in between. The V gene's germline CDR1 is SGHRS and CDR2 YFSETQ.

The chain recombines TRBV5-4 with TRBJ1-2; 7 bases are a match to TRBD1. V lost 0 bases and J lost 8; bases outside the gene matches: 10. The V gene's germline CDR1 is SGHNT and CDR2 YYREEE (reference sequence). This CDR3 is built from 15 residues. The CDR3 region has the DNA TGTGCCAGCAGCTTGGAAGGGACAGACGTAAAGGGCTACACCTTC. Its translation is CASSLEGTDVKGYTF.

This clone is medium-sized by share. The chain has TRBV13 and TRBJ2-1; TRBD2 aligns across 7 bases. The CDR3 is made up of 19 amino acids. V was pared by 0 bases and J by 3 bases, with 14 bases of the junction left unmatched. Germline values: CDR1 PRHDT, CDR2 FYEKMQ (reference sequence). The CDR3 nucleotides read TGTGCCAGCAGCTTAGGTCTTGGAGCCGGGGGGACTCTCTACAATGAGCAGTTCTTC. This gives the protein CASSLGLGAGGTLYNEQFF.